Below are 30 T cell receptor beta chains sequenced from a single sample in a study of Graves' ophthalmopathy and Graves' hyperthyroidism. As the template, RNA transcripts were used to amplify TCR beta CDR3 regions. Scientists carried out first-round RT-PCR using HTBI primers and then a second-round multiplex PCR. Via MiXCR, TCRdb re-called the multiplex PCR reads, giving one row per CDR3 protein. The sample contains over a million distinct CDR3 sequences, about two fifths of which appear only once. The sequencing sample was made of peripheral blood or thyroid tissue (not recorded which). The source is an adult man with Graves' hyperthyroidism.

The CDR3 loop reads CASKPGNQPQHF. The CDR3 DNA reads TGTGCCAGCAAACCAGGGAATCAGCCCCAGCATTTT. The chain links TRBV12-3 or TRBV12-4 to TRBJ1-5, with D possibly TRBD1 on 5 matching bases. CDR3 size: 12 residues. V lost 7 bases and J lost 4, with 8 bases in between.

In its sample, this clonotype was seen many times. The CDR3 here is CAISESIVQDSYEQYF. DNA of the CDR3: TGTGCCATCAGTGAGTCTATTGTCCAGGACTCCTACGAGCAGTACTTC. J is TRBJ2-7 and V is TRBV10-3; D not resolved. The CDR3 has 16 residues. Germline loops: CDR1 ENHRY, CDR2 SYGVKD. The V gene lost 0 bases and the J gene lost 0 bases, with 12 bases spanning the gap.

The V call is TRBV10-3, the J call TRBJ1-2, with D perhaps matching TRBD1 (5 bases). V was trimmed by 7 bases and J by 4 bases, leaving 34 bases between them. The length of the CDR3 is 20 residues. The germline V gene has CDR1 ENHRY and CDR2 SYGVKD. CDR3 in amino acids: CAINQLAGEERQLIRYGYTF. In nucleotides, the CDR3 is TGTGCCATCAATCAACTAGCGGGAGAAGAGAGACAGCTAATTCGCTATGGCTACACCTTC.

Turning to this clonotype: The junction differs from germline at one of its ends, possibly a read error. The genes are TRBV20-1 and TRBJ1-6; no clear D. Germline CDR1 DFQATT, CDR2 SNEGSKA (reference sequence). The CDR3 is made up of 13 amino acids. CDR3 in DNA: TGCAGTGCTGCCCAGGATTATAATTCACTCCTCCACTTT. This codes for CSAAQDYNSLLHF.

The CDR3 DNA reads TGCAGAACTCCAGGGCGGGGCTACACCTTC. Translated, it gives CRTPGRGYTF. The chain couples TRBV20-1 to TRBJ1-2, with D perhaps matching TRBD1 (5 bases). This CDR3 has 10 amino acids. Germline CDR1 and CDR2: DFQATT and SNEGSKA (reference sequence).

J is TRBJ1-5 and V is TRBV19, with D unclear. Trimming stripped 2 bases from V and 1 base from J, with 9 bases between. The length of the CDR3 is 15 residues. Germline assignment: CDR1 LNHDA and CDR2 SQIVND (reference sequence). The CDR3 DNA follows: TGTGCCAGTAGTATATTCGGGTTAAGCAATCAGCCCCAGCATTTT. Translated, it gives CASSIFGLSNQPQHF.

J is TRBJ1-4 and V is TRBV11-2, with unresolved D. This CDR3 spans 15 amino acids. Germline V gene data show CDR1 as SGHAT and CDR2 as FQNNGV. V lost 1 base, J lost 6 bases, and 12 bases lay in between. The CDR3 protein is CASSLAGQTHEKLFF. As DNA, the CDR3 is TGTGCCAGCAGCTTAGCCGGTCAGACGCATGAAAAACTGTTTTTT.

This sequence joins TRBV6-2 or TRBV6-3 and TRBJ1-5; 8 positions agree with TRBD1. J was trimmed by 5 bases and V by 0 bases; bases with no gene match: 6. The germline V gene encodes CDR1 MNHEY and CDR2 SVGEGT. The CDR3 contains 16 residues. DNA for the CDR3: TGTGCCAGCAGTTACTCGACAGGACAGGGATATCAGCCCCAGCATTTT. This encodes CASSYSTGQGYQPQHF.

This clonotype was observed many times. J is TRBJ1-1 and V is TRBV9; perhaps TRBD1 as D (6 bases). This CDR3 has 15 residues. Trimming stripped 4 bases from V and 6 bases from J, with 19 bases between. CDR1 SGDLS and CDR2 YYNGEE come from the germline V gene. CDR3 in amino acids: CASSLTTGRVSEAFF. The CDR3 region has the DNA TGTGCCAGCAGCTTGACCACAGGGAGGGTCTCTGAAGCTTTCTTT.

V and J are TRBV20-1 and TRBJ2-5; TRBD1 matches 9 bases. Trimming at V came to 5 bases and at J to 1 base, leaving 5 bases not matched to a gene. This CDR3 is 14 amino acids long. From germline, CDR1 is DFQATT and CDR2 SNEGSKA (reference sequence). CDR3 amino acids: CSAARQGVQETQYF. The CDR3 nucleotides are TGCAGTGCTGCACGACAGGGGGTCCAAGAGACCCAGTACTTC.

This clonotype has just a few counts. The V and J genes are TRBV7-2 and TRBJ1-2; 7 nucleotides agree with TRBD1. The V gene's germline CDR1 is SGHTA and CDR2 FQGNSA. The CDR3 contains 14 residues. V shed 3 bases, J shed 4 bases, and the junction held 5 bases outside the gene matches. CDR3 DNA: TGTGCCAGCAGCTTCAGACAGGGTTCCTATGGCTACACCTTC. Protein: CASSFRQGSYGYTF.

The chain uses TRBV7-9 and TRBJ2-2; 7 bases match TRBD1. Trimming cost V 4 bases and J 4 bases; bases outside gene matches: 9. The germline V gene has CDR1 SEHNR and CDR2 FQNEAQ (reference sequence). There are 16 residues in the CDR3. In DNA, the CDR3 is TGTGCCAGCAGCTGGGCGACAGGGAGCGGCACCGGGGAGCTGTTTTTT. Protein sequence: CASSWATGSGTGELFF.

This clonotype was counted a few times. The chain links TRBV2 to TRBJ1-2; D remains ambiguous. The V and J ends lost 5 bases and 0 bases respectively, with 13 bases between them. From germline, CDR1 is SNHLY and CDR2 FYNNEI. The CDR3 covers 15 residues. CDR3 in DNA: TGTGCCAGCAGTTCGGACGGAAGAGCTAACTATGGCTACACCTTC. This translates into CASSSDGRANYGYTF. Complete variable domain (other parts from reference TRBV2 and TRBJ1-2): EPEVTQTPSHQVTQMGQEVILRCVPISNHLYFYWYRQILGQKVEFLVSFYNNEISEKSEIFDDQFSVERPDGSNFTLKIRSTKLEDSAMYFCASSSDGRANYGYTFGSGTRLTVV.

In its sample, this clonotype was seen many times. V usage is TRBV10-3 and J usage is TRBJ1-5; D may be TRBD1 (5 bases). The CDR3 sequence is 13 residues long. With 5 bases removed from V and 1 base from J, the gap between germline ends came to 6 bases. Looked up from germline, CDR1 is ENHRY and CDR2 is SYGVKD. The CDR3 coding sequence is TGTGCCATCAGTTGGGACAGCAATCAGCCCCAGCATTTT. Translated, it gives CAISWDSNQPQHF.

The table lists this clonotype with many counts. The chain couples TRBV10-3 to TRBJ2-7; the D gene is possibly TRBD1 (5 bases). CDR1 is ENHRY and CDR2 is SYGVKD in the germline V gene. The V gene lost 3 bases and the J gene lost 11 bases, with 11 bases spanning the gap. The CDR3 spans 11 residues. As DNA, the CDR3 is TGTGCCATCAGTGATGGTGCAGGGAAGTACTTC. Amino acids: CAISDGAGKYF.

There are a few counts of this clonotype. This chain connects TRBV20-1 to TRBJ2-5; 7 bases agree with TRBD1. The J segment lost 5 bases and the V segment lost 7 bases, leaving 13 bases of the junction unmatched. Looked up from germline, CDR1 is DFQATT and CDR2 is SNEGSKA (reference sequence). CDR3 size: 14 residues. As DNA, the CDR3 is TGCAGTGTTTCCCCCTCGACAGGGTGGGAGACCCAGTACTTC. Residues: CSVSPSTGWETQYF.

This chain joins TRBV7-8 and TRBJ2-7; 8 bases align to TRBD1. Losses at the gene ends were 1 base for V and 5 bases for J; bases not matched to a gene: 7. The germline CDR1 and CDR2 sequences are SGHVS and FQNEAQ. The CDR3 has 15 residues. The CDR3 spells CASSLGLVRGHEQYF. In DNA form, the CDR3 reads TGTGCCAGCAGCTTAGGTCTGGTCAGGGGGCACGAGCAGTACTTC.

In its sample, this clonotype was seen a few times. The rearrangement links TRBV15 to TRBJ2-7; the D call may be TRBD1 or TRBD2 (5 bases each). Trimming stripped 0 bases from V and 7 bases from J, with 13 bases between. The CDR3 extends over 14 amino acids. Germline V lookup: CDR1 LNHNV, CDR2 YYDKDF (reference sequence). CDR3 in amino acids: CATSRDRVTGEQYF. The CDR3 coding sequence is TGTGCCACCAGCAGAGACAGGGTTACGGGGGAGCAGTACTTC.

This clonotype has ten or more counts. V is TRBV4-3 and J is TRBJ1-6; TRBD1 is a possible D gene (6 bases). The germline V gene encodes CDR1 LGHNA and CDR2 YSLEER. The CDR3 has 14 residues. Trimming pared 4 bases from V and 10 bases from J, leaving 14 bases between. This chain's CDR3 is CASSPGQLGSPLHF. CDR3 in DNA: TGCGCCAGCAGCCCAGGACAGCTTGGGTCACCCCTCCACTTT.

This clonotype was seen only a few times. The rearrangement links TRBV4-1 to TRBJ2-2; D is tentatively TRBD1 or TRBD2 (6 bases each). CDR1 is MGHRA and CDR2 is YSYEKL in the germline V gene. This CDR3 spans 18 amino acids. V lost 0 bases to trimming and J lost 2 bases, with 16 bases between them. In DNA form, the CDR3 reads TGCGCCAGCAGCCAAGATGGAGGGGACAAGCCCAACACCGGGGAGCTGTTTTTT. It translates to CASSQDGGDKPNTGELFF.

This rearrangement joins TRBV6-5 to TRBJ2-2; perhaps TRBD2 as D (5 bases). The germline V gene encodes CDR1 MNHEY and CDR2 SVGAGI. The length of the CDR3 is 15 residues. V was cut by 6 bases and J by 5 bases, with 16 bases left in between. The CDR3 bases are TGTGCCAGCAGCCTAACGAGGGTTTCTACCGGGGAGCTGTTTTTT. It translates to CASSLTRVSTGELFF.

The gene calls are TRBV25-1 and TRBJ2-7; D perhaps matches TRBD1 (6 bases). CDR3 length: 15 amino acids. Germline V CDR1 and CDR2: MGHDK, SYGVNS. Trimming removed 4 bases at V and 0 bases at J, with 13 bases between. CDR3 in amino acids: CASSAGRDNSYEQYF. CDR3 bases: TGTGCCAGCAGTGCTGGACGGGACAACTCCTACGAGCAGTACTTC.

The CDR3 region is CASRSGTGRGHEQYF. The CDR3 nucleotides are TGTGCCAGCAGGTCTGGGACAGGGAGAGGCCACGAGCAGTACTTC. The V call is TRBV7-8, the J call TRBJ2-7, with TRBD1 matching over 9 bases. The CDR3 is 15 amino acids. With V trimmed by 6 bases and J by 5 bases, 11 bases remained unmatched. Germline CDR1 SGHVS, CDR2 FQNEAQ.

This chain connects TRBV19 to TRBJ2-6; TRBD1 aligns across 8 bases. Germline loops: CDR1 LNHDA, CDR2 SQIVND (reference sequence). The ends lost 5 bases at V and 1 base at J; junction bases unmatched: 13. The CDR3 runs 19 residues. The CDR3 here is CASSQRTGLLGSGANVLTF. CDR3 DNA sequence: TGTGCCAGTAGTCAACGGACAGGGCTACTTGGTTCTGGGGCCAACGTCCTGACTTTC.

This clonotype was found many times. The CDR3 loop reads CATSDWTSGRAFETQYF. The CDR3, as DNA: TGTGCCACCAGTGATTGGACTAGCGGGAGGGCCTTTGAGACCCAGTACTTC. This sequence joins TRBV24-1 and TRBJ2-5; 15 bases align to TRBD2. From germline, CDR1 is KGHDR and CDR2 SFDVKD. Trimming at V came to 2 bases and at J to 5 bases, leaving 5 bases not matched to a gene. The CDR3 is made up of 17 amino acids.

The chain carries TRBV11-1 and TRBJ2-3; D is ambiguous. V was shortened by 3 bases and J by 4 bases, with 14 bases between the two germline ends. Per germline, CDR1 SGHAT and CDR2 FQDESV (reference sequence). The CDR3 is made up of 15 amino acids. CDR3 amino acids: CASSLFGSSADTQYF. For the CDR3, the DNA is TGTGCCAGCAGCTTGTTTGGAAGTAGTGCAGATACGCAGTATTTT. Variable domain in full (rest from reference TRBV11-1 and TRBJ2-3): EAEVAQSPRYKITEKSQAVAFWCDPISGHATLYWYRQILGQGPELLVQFQDESVVDDSQLPKDRFSAERLKGVDSTLKIQPAELGDSAMYLCASSLFGSSADTQYFGPGTRLTVL.

A few counts support this clonotype. V usage is TRBV3-1 and J usage is TRBJ1-1; D not certain. Germline V gene lookup returns CDR1 LGHDT and CDR2 YNNKEL (reference sequence). V was clipped by 4 bases and J by 4 bases, with 10 bases between them. The CDR3 extends over 13 amino acids. The CDR3 DNA is TGTGCCAGCAGCCGAACCCTGTTCACTGAAGCTTTCTTT. This gives the protein CASSRTLFTEAFF.

This clonotype came up once. A much bigger clone sits one base away, suggesting this may be a read error. The J gene is TRBJ1-5, the V gene TRBV2, with D tentatively TRBD1 (5 bases). Trimming left V 3 bases short and J 0 bases short, with 9 bases between. CDR1 and CDR2 from the germline V gene are SNHLY and FYNNEI. This CDR3 has 15 residues. The CDR3 nucleotides read TGTGCCAGCAGTGAGAACAGGAATAGCAATCAGCCCCAGCATTTT. Translated, it gives CASSENRNSNQPQHF.

This clonotype was seen a few times. This chain connects TRBV5-1 to TRBJ2-2; D remains unclear. Germline CDR1 reads SGHRS; CDR2 reads YFSETQ. This CDR3 contains 16 residues. Trimming stripped 4 bases from V and 6 bases from J, with 19 bases between. CDR3 sequence reads: CASSATGRPGAGELFF. The CDR3 bases are TGCGCCAGCAGCGCCACCGGGCGCCCGGGCGCCGGGGAGCTGTTTTTT.

This clonotype was seen repeatedly, ten times or more. The chain joins TRBV6-1 to TRBJ1-2, with D hard to call. V was pared by 9 bases and J by 8 bases, with 22 bases between. From germline, CDR1 is MNHNS and CDR2 SASEGT. The CDR3 totals 14 residues. DNA for the CDR3: TGTGCCAGTCAACCGGGCCAGAGCTATGGAGGCTACACCTTC. It encodes CASQPGQSYGGYTF.